The 3 T cell receptor beta chains below all came from one sample that was sequenced in a study of cytotoxic CD8 clonotypes in ibrutinib-treated CLL. Clones were read by immunoSEQ multiplex PCR, and TCRdb kept only the in-frame ones, dropping some. There are 15,000 to 20,000 clones in the sample; around three fifths occur only once, and 25% lies in the top ten. The sample was PBMCs, taken after 12 months of ibrutinib treatment. These receptors were taken from a human donor with chronic lymphocytic leukemia.

This clone was counted between two and nine times. At one of its ends the junction is not consistent with the germline gene, which may arise from a read error. This chain connects TRBV7-7 to TRBJ2-5; 14 positions match TRBD2. Germline V CDR1 and CDR2: SSHAT, FNYEAQ (reference sequence). The CDR3 spans 14 residues. This CDR3 reads CASSPGTSGRAQYF. CDR3 bases: TGTGCTAGCAGCCCTGGGACTAGCGGGAGAGCCCAGTACTTC. The complete variable domain, with remaining parts taken from reference TRBV7-7 and TRBJ2-5, reads GAGVSQSPRYKVTKRGQDVTLRCDPISSHATLYWYQQALGQGPEFLTYFNYEAQPDKSGLPSDRFSAERPEGSISTLTIQRTEQRDSAMYRCASSPGTSGRAQYFGPGTRLLVL.

The chain joins TRBV11-2 to TRBJ2-5; 7 bases agree with TRBD2. CDR3 length: 16 amino acids. J was trimmed by 3 bases and V by 5 bases; bases with no gene match: 12. The V gene's germline CDR1 is SGHAT and CDR2 FQNNGV. This chain's CDR3 is CASSPLAAGREETQYF. Here the CDR3 DNA reads TGTGCCAGCAGCCCCTTGGCAGCGGGAAGGGAAGAGACCCAGTACTTC.

The chain joins TRBV2 to TRBJ1-5; D call uncertain. V was pared by 8 bases and J by 4 bases, with 9 bases between. In germline, CDR1 is SNHLY, CDR2 FYNNEI. The CDR3 is made up of 12 amino acids. CDR3 nucleotides: TGTGCCAGCGGATATAAGAATCAGCCCCAGCATTTT. This gives the protein CASGYKNQPQHF.